This T cell receptor (beta chain) was recorded in a study of blood T cell repertoires in COVID-19. Study-level background: The study drew acute and convalescent COVID-19 samples from the United States, Italy and Spain. From T cells, B-cell-depleted T cells, or PBMCs came the material, which was cDNA or gDNA.

Methods used by the authors: Cell counts per sample came from amplifying reference gene primers. TCRdb's table, derived via immunoSEQ multiplex PCR, lists solely in-frame clones and lacks some. The V and J calls and clone size are taken from that table; D and trimming were inferred from the DNA. Of some 14,000 clones listed, about 92% were seen once; the top ten hold over 8%. This sequence originates from a human donor in a cohort sampled during active COVID-19. Sequencing input: peripheral blood.

CDR3 region: CASSQGSDYMTGEQYF. Written as DNA, the CDR3 is TGTGCCAGCAGCCAAGGGTCTGACTATATGACCGGAGAGCAGTACTTC. This sequence joins TRBV3-1 (or the pseudogene TRBV3-2) and TRBJ2-7; possible D gene TRBD2, 5 bases. Trimming took 1 base from V and 7 from J, leaving 20 bases between them. The length of the CDR3 is 16 residues. Per the germline V gene, CDR1 is LGHDT and CDR2 is YNNKEL (reference sequence).